What follows are 27 T cell receptor beta chains derived from one specimen sequenced in a study of T cell repertoires in cytomegalovirus infection. Their specific antigens are unknown. TCRdb independently ran MiXCR on the reads; one entry per CDR3 protein. The sample shows 68,000 or so distinct CDR3 sequences, approximately 22% of them seen only once. The specimen was PBMCs, sequenced either directly or after in vitro stimulation (not recorded which). These receptors came from a human donor in good health (CMV status not recorded). Some clones in this sample may be carry-over from other donors' samples.

This clonotype was observed a handful of times. The rearrangement links TRBV20-1 to TRBJ2-1; perhaps TRBD1 as D (6 bases). The CDR3 sequence is 13 residues long. The germline V and J ends were trimmed by 5 bases and 9 bases, with 17 bases remaining between them. CDR1 DFQATT and CDR2 SNEGSKA come from the germline V gene (reference sequence). The CDR3 loop is CSASLEGDGEQFF. CDR3 sequence (DNA): TGCAGTGCTTCCCTCGAGGGGGATGGTGAGCAGTTCTTC.

The genes are TRBV28 and TRBJ2-7; D is possibly TRBD1 or TRBD2 (5 bases each). The CDR3 is 12 residues long. Germline CDR1 MDHEN, CDR2 SYDVKM. Trimming removed 5 bases at V and 3 bases at J, with 8 bases between. The CDR3 region has the DNA TGTGCCAGCAGTGGGGACCGCTACGAGCAGTACTTC. Its translation: CASSGDRYEQYF.

This chain connects TRBV7-2 to TRBJ1-5, with no clear D. V lost 2 bases, J lost 1 base, and 3 bases lay in between. Germline assignment: CDR1 SGHTA and CDR2 FQGNSA. The CDR3 totals 13 residues. The CDR3 DNA reads as TGTGCCAGCAGCTTATTCAGCAATCAGCCCCAGCATTTT. Its translation is CASSLFSNQPQHF.

The chain carries TRBV7-2 and TRBJ1-2, with D unclear. This CDR3 is 12 amino acids long. V was cut by 3 bases and J by 6 bases, with 8 bases left in between. Per germline, CDR1 SGHTA and CDR2 FQGNSA. The CDR3 DNA reads as TGTGCCAGCAGCTTCTATCTTGATGGCTACACCTTC. Its protein product is CASSFYLDGYTF.

The J gene is TRBJ2-1, the V gene TRBV4-3; 9 positions match TRBD2. Germline V gives CDR1 LGHNA, CDR2 YSLEER. V shed 5 bases, J shed 4 bases, and the junction held 6 bases outside the gene matches. The CDR3 totals 15 residues. CDR3 residues: CASSLGTSSYNEQFF. The CDR3 region has the DNA TGCGCCAGCAGCTTAGGGACTAGCTCTTACAATGAGCAGTTCTTC.

This clonotype was observed a few times. This chain uses TRBV28 with TRBJ2-1, with TRBD2 matching over 10 bases. This CDR3 comprises 15 residues. J lost 5 bases, V lost 7 bases, and 8 bases had no gene match. Germline V gives CDR1 MDHEN, CDR2 SYDVKM. CDR3 sequence reads: CASTALAGGHNEQFF. The CDR3 nucleotides read TGTGCCAGCACCGCCTTAGCGGGAGGACACAATGAGCAGTTCTTC.

This chain uses TRBV7-2 with TRBJ1-3, with 7 bases matching TRBD1. This CDR3 region has 14 residues. CDR1 is SGHTA and CDR2 is FQGNSA in the germline V gene. V gave up 1 base and J gave up 5 bases; unmatched junction bases: 2. CDR3 loop: CASSLGQGRNTIYF. CDR3 nucleotides: TGTGCCAGCAGCTTAGGACAGGGCAGAAACACCATATATTTT.

The V and J genes are TRBV20-1 and TRBJ2-2; D is tentatively TRBD1 or TRBD2 (5 bases each). The CDR3 runs to 15 residues. Germline values: CDR1 DFQATT, CDR2 SNEGSKA (reference sequence). Deletions cut 0 bases from V and 5 bases from J, with 13 bases between. This CDR3 is CSARESGTETGELFF. The CDR3 DNA reads TGCAGTGCTAGAGAATCCGGGACGGAAACCGGGGAGCTGTTTTTT.

This clonotype appeared a few times. J is TRBJ2-7 and V is TRBV4-1; D is undetermined. Germline CDR1 MGHRA, CDR2 YSYEKL. Deletions cut 0 bases from V and 3 bases from J, with 15 bases between. The CDR3 has 16 residues. CDR3: CASSQDSPVGLYEQYF. The DNA of the CDR3 is TGCGCCAGCAGCCAAGATTCCCCCGTGGGTCTCTACGAGCAGTACTTC.

The chain has TRBV5-1 and TRBJ1-4; D is undetermined. The germline V gene encodes CDR1 SGHRS and CDR2 YFSETQ. This CDR3 spans 15 amino acids. Deletions cut 3 bases from V and 7 bases from J, with 16 bases between. The CDR3 is CASSSNRVGSEKLFF. CDR3 in DNA: TGCGCCAGCAGCTCAAACAGAGTGGGAAGTGAAAAACTGTTTTTT. Variable domain in full (rest from reference TRBV5-1 and TRBJ1-4): KAGVTQTPRYLIKTRGQQVTLSCSPISGHRSVSWYQQTPGQGLQFLFEYFSETQRNKGNFPGRFSGRQFSNSRSEMNVSTLELGDSALYLCASSSNRVGSEKLFFGSGTQLSVL.

This clonotype was detected ten times or more. The genes are TRBV6-5 and TRBJ1-6; the D gene is possibly TRBD1 (5 bases). The CDR3 length is 15 residues. Trimming shortened V by 6 bases and J by 6 bases, and 15 bases separated the two germline ends. Germline V CDR1 and CDR2: MNHEY, SVGAGI. In DNA, the CDR3 is TGTGCCAGCAGGGCACAGGTGTTGCTTAATTCACCCCTCCACTTT. As protein: CASRAQVLLNSPLHF.

This clonotype appeared a few times. The chain carries TRBV7-2 and TRBJ2-7; D remains ambiguous. The germline gives CDR1 SGHTA, CDR2 FQGNSA. This CDR3 is built from 15 residues. V was cut by 5 bases and J by 6 bases, with 20 bases left in between. The CDR3: CASSATGQYRGEQYF. CDR3 DNA sequence: TGTGCCAGCAGCGCCACCGGGCAGTATCGTGGCGAGCAGTACTTC.

This clonotype was seen at least ten times. This chain connects TRBV7-2 to TRBJ2-1; D uncertain. The V end lost 5 bases, the J end lost 0 bases, and 11 bases lay between the germline ends. Germline lookup yields CDR1 SGHTA and CDR2 FQGNSA. This CDR3 is built from 15 residues. This CDR3 reads CASSPGIDSYNEQFF. DNA for the CDR3: TGTGCCAGCAGCCCTGGGATAGACTCCTACAATGAGCAGTTCTTC.

This clonotype was counted many times. This rearrangement joins TRBV4-1 to TRBJ1-4; D call uncertain. The CDR3 extends over 16 amino acids. Germline lookup yields CDR1 MGHRA and CDR2 YSYEKL. V gave up 0 bases and J gave up 2 bases, with 10 bases separating them. The CDR3 sequence is CASSQDPVFTNEKLFF. In nucleotides, the CDR3 is TGCGCCAGCAGCCAAGATCCGGTTTTCACTAATGAAAAACTGTTTTTT.

The chain has TRBV7-2 and TRBJ2-7; 9 bases agree with TRBD2. With 4 bases clipped from V and 3 bases from J, the junction kept 7 bases outside the gene matches. This CDR3 has 15 amino acids. Germline-derived CDR1 and CDR2 are SGHTA and FQGNSA. The CDR3 DNA reads TGTGCCAGCAGCTCTCCCCGACTAGCGGACTACGAGCAGTACGTC. This encodes CASSSPRLADYEQYV.

The genes are TRBV19 and TRBJ2-4; TRBD2 matches at 7 bases. With V trimmed by 7 bases and J by 6 bases, 6 bases remained unmatched. Germline CDR1 LNHDA, CDR2 SQIVND (reference sequence). The CDR3 has 13 amino acids. For the CDR3, the DNA is TGTGCCAGTACCCCTCCGGGGGGAAACATTCAGTACTTC. It is translated as CASTPPGGNIQYF.

The rearrangement joins TRBV7-3 to TRBJ2-2, with D maybe TRBD2 (6 bases). This CDR3 comprises 15 residues. V gave up 2 bases and J gave up 4 bases, with 11 bases separating them. CDR1 is SGHTA, CDR2 FQGTGA, per germline. The DNA for the CDR3 is TGTGCCAGCAGCTTAGGAGGGGCGGGCACCGGGGAGCTGTTTTTT. Translating it yields CASSLGGAGTGELFF.

This clonotype was detected many times. The gene calls are TRBV7-9 and TRBJ2-1, with 7 bases lining up with TRBD2. Trimming removed 2 bases from V and 3 bases from J; junction bases left unmatched: 4. This CDR3 region has 15 residues. Germline V gene sequence: CDR1 SEHNR, CDR2 FQNEAQ (reference sequence). The CDR3 DNA reads as TGTGCCAGCAGCTTATCTCCTAGCGGCTACAATGAGCAGTTCTTC. Encoded protein: CASSLSPSGYNEQFF.

V usage is TRBV7-2 and J usage is TRBJ1-5; D remains unclear. V dropped 0 bases and J dropped 3 bases, with 6 bases sitting between them. The CDR3 length is 14 residues. Per germline, CDR1 SGHTA and CDR2 FQGNSA. The CDR3 nucleotides are TGTGCCAGCAGCTTAGCGTCTATCAATCAGCCCCAGCATTTT. It is translated as CASSLASINQPQHF.

This clonotype was picked up one time. The V gene is TRBV5-4, the J gene TRBJ2-5; TRBD1 is a possible D gene (5 bases). The CDR3 totals 13 residues. Germline CDR1 reads SGHNT; CDR2 reads YYREEE (reference sequence). Trimming cost V 4 bases and J 3 bases, with 10 bases left between them. The CDR3 sequence: CASSPGSEETQYF. For the CDR3, the DNA is TGTGCCAGCAGCCCAGGGTCAGAAGAGACCCAGTACTTC.

The V and J genes are TRBV4-3 and TRBJ2-1; the match to TRBD1 covers 7 bases. Germline trimming cut 3 bases from V and 2 bases from J; bases unmatched to any gene: 7. The CDR3 runs 16 residues. CDR1 LGHNA and CDR2 YSLEER come from the germline V gene. CDR3 loop: CASSQSYRGPYNEQFF. CDR3 coding DNA: TGCGCCAGCAGCCAGAGCTACAGGGGCCCCTACAATGAGCAGTTCTTC.

This chain connects TRBV12-3 or TRBV12-4 to TRBJ2-2; D could derive from TRBD1 or TRBD2 (5 bases each). V was trimmed by 4 bases and J by 1 base, leaving 16 bases between them. The CDR3 contains 17 residues. CDR3 sequence: CASSSPPGTENTGELFF. The DNA for the CDR3 is TGTGCCAGCAGTTCCCCGCCCGGGACGGAGAACACCGGGGAGCTGTTTTTT.

The chain employs TRBV6-5 and TRBJ2-1; D may match TRBD1 or TRBD2 (6 bases each). Trimming pared 4 bases from V and 7 bases from J, leaving 11 bases between. The CDR3 has 13 residues. The germline gives CDR1 MNHEY, CDR2 SVGAGI. The CDR3 nucleotides are TGTGCCAGCAGTTCACAAGGGGGGAATGAGCAGTTCTTC. Protein sequence: CASSSQGGNEQFF.

The genes are TRBV27 and TRBJ2-1; 10 bases are a match to TRBD1. The CDR3 runs 14 residues. V dropped 5 bases and J dropped 7; count of bases not matched to a gene: 5. CDR1 MNHEY and CDR2 SMNVEV come from the germline V gene (reference sequence). In nucleotides, the CDR3 is TGTGCCAGCAGTATGGGACAGGGGAGAAATGAGCAGTTCTTC. This translates into CASSMGQGRNEQFF.

V usage is TRBV10-3 and J usage is TRBJ1-6; TRBD1 might be the D (6 bases). The germline CDR1 and CDR2 sequences are ENHRY and SYGVKD. Trimming pared 6 bases from V and 0 bases from J, leaving 12 bases between. This CDR3 has 16 amino acids. The CDR3 protein is CAIRTGTNSYNSPLHF. CDR3 DNA: TGTGCCATCAGAACCGGGACAAACTCCTATAATTCACCCCTCCACTTT.

This sequence joins TRBV24-1 and TRBJ1-4; tentative D call: TRBD1 (6 bases). V lost 0 bases and J lost 10, with 8 bases in between. The CDR3 contains 13 residues. CDR1 is KGHDR, CDR2 SFDVKD, per germline. The CDR3 here is CATSDLRGGKLFF. CDR3 bases: TGTGCCACCAGTGATTTGAGGGGGGGAAAACTGTTTTTT.

In its sample, this clonotype was seen a few times. The chain is built from TRBV11-2 and TRBJ2-7; D remains unclear. The CDR3 has 15 residues. The V gene's germline CDR1 is SGHAT and CDR2 FQNNGV. Deletions cut 2 bases from V and 3 bases from J, with 14 bases between. CDR3 amino acids: CASSLLPDPGYEQYV. CDR3 DNA: TGTGCCAGCAGCTTACTACCGGACCCCGGCTACGAGCAGTACGTC.